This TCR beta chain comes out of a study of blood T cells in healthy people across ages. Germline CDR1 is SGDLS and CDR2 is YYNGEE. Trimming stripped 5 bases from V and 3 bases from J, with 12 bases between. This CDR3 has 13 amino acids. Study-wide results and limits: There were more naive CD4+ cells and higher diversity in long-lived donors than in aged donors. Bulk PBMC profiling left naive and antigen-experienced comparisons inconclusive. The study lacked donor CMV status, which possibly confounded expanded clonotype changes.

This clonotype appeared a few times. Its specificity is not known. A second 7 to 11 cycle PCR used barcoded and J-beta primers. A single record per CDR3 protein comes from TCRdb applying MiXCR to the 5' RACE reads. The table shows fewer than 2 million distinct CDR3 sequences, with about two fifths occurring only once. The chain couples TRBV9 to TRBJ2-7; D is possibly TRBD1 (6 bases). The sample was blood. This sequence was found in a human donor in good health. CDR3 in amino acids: CASSVDSGYEQYF. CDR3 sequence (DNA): TGTGCCAGCAGTGTGGACAGCGGCTACGAGCAGTACTTC.